This T cell receptor beta chain comes out of a study of a mutant IDH1 vaccine in newly diagnosed glioma. Study-level background: Patients under treatment included 62.5% males and 37.5% females and had a mean age of approximately 43 years. Beforehand, treatment had been radiotherapy, temozolomide, or both; the majority received both.

As regards this clone: The antigen remains undetermined.

The method was immunoSEQ multiplex PCR; TCRdb's version includes in-frame clones alone and lacks a portion of them. The table shows approximately 82,000 clones, with approximately 85% occurring only once. There are 15 residues in the CDR3. Germline V CDR1 and CDR2: SGHRS, YFSETQ. V lost 9 bases, J lost 6 bases, and 23 bases lay in between. Study results and limitations: The occurrence of vaccine-induced immune responses was seen in roughly 93% of patients.

The time point is: week 23, last vaccination. Vaccinated patients received 300 ug of mutant IDH1 20-mer peptide per dose, with topical imiquimod. The astrocytomas were IDH1-mutant, ATRX-negative, and WHO grade 3 or 4. This sequence originates from a man in his thirties or forties with glioma. Some clones in this sample may be carry-over from other donors' samples. The specimen comprised PBMCs, sampled from a glioma patient whose treatment included an IDH1 peptide vaccine. The V gene is TRBV5-1, the J gene TRBJ2-3, with a weak D call TRBD1 (5 bases). CDR3 sequence reads: CATRLQPGASDTQYF. CDR3 nucleotides: TGCGCCACCCGTCTTCAACCTGGGGCGAGTGATACGCAGTATTTT.